The rows below give T cell receptor beta chains drawn from one sample of a study of shared clonotypes between healthy human individuals. Here immunoSEQ multiplex PCR was the method, and the copy in TCRdb shows in-frame clones only, minus some. The sample holds about 2.4 million clones, about 92% seen once. Sequencing was carried out using naive CD4+ T cells sorted from blood. These receptors all come from a man aged 18 to 29 in good health. The CDR3 runs from the conserved cysteine through the conserved F or W. A D gene is named only where the DNA matches it firmly. Clone sizes are given selectively: once, few, many, or a class where the clone is expanded.

. | TRBJ2-3 | . | TRBV18 | CASSLFFTDTQYF | TGTGCCAGCTCACTATTCTTCACAGATACGCAGTATTTT
. | TRBJ2-1 | . | TRBV15 | CATRPPHGEQFF | TGTGCCACCCGGCCCCCACATGGTGAGCAGTTCTTC
TRBD2 | TRBJ2-7 | . | TRBV19 | CASSWQLAGAFEQYF | TGTGCCAGTAGTTGGCAACTAGCGGGAGCCTTCGAGCAGTACTTC
TRBD1 | TRBJ2-5 | . | TRBV4-3 | CASSQDLGTAGYQETQYF | TGCGCCAGCAGCCAAGACCTCGGGACAGCTGGGTACCAAGAGACCCAGTACTTC
TRBD1 | TRBJ2-6 | . | TRBV5-1 | CASSEAGQGATGANVLTF | TGCGCCAGCAGCGAGGCCGGACAGGGGGCGACTGGGGCCAACGTCCTGACTTTC
. | TRBJ1-1 | . | TRBV6-6 | CASSYGGPGTEAFF | TGTGCCAGCAGTTACGGGGGACCTGGGACTGAAGCTTTCTTT
. | TRBJ1-2 | . | TRBV4-2 | CASSQRGSRGYTF | TGTGCCAGCAGCCAACGGGGGAGTCGGGGCTACACCTTC
. | TRBJ2-2 | . | TRBV12-5 | CASGLVSGRGLQMKNTGELFF | TGTGCTAGTGGTTTGGTATCGGGCAGGGGTCTTCAGATGAAGAACACCGGGGAGCTGTTTTTT
. | TRBJ2-5 | . | TRBV29-1 | CSVSAGFGETQYF | TGCAGCGTATCGGCGGGGTTTGGGGAGACCCAGTACTTC
TRBD1 | TRBJ2-3 | . | TRBV7-9 | CASSPWGQLYTQYF | TGTGCCAGCAGCCCATGGGGACAGCTTTATACGCAGTATTTT
TRBD2 | TRBJ2-7 | . | TRBV5-5 | CASSLVGGGIIYEQYF | TGTGCCAGCAGCTTGGTGGGCGGGGGAATTATTTACGAGCAGTACTTC
. | TRBJ2-7 | . | TRBV5-4 | CASSREGQTYEQYF | TGTGCCAGCAGCAGGGAGGGACAGACCTACGAGCAGTACTTC
TRBD2 | TRBJ2-3 | . | TRBV29-1 | CSAGGPSTDTQYF | TGCAGCGCGGGGGGGCCTTCGACAGATACGCAGTATTTT
. | TRBJ2-7 | . | TRBV27 | CASRPDRTSSYEQYF | TGTGCCAGCAGGCCCGACCGAACCTCTTCCTACGAGCAGTACTTC
TRBD1 | TRBJ1-6 | . | TRBV9 | CASSAGTESSYNSPLHF | TGTGCCAGCAGCGCCGGGACAGAGAGCTCCTATAATTCACCCCTCCACTTT
. | TRBJ2-3 | . | TRBV2 | CASSDNAADTQYF | TGTGCCAGCAGTGACAACGCGGCAGATACGCAGTATTTT
. | TRBJ1-3 | . | TRBV30 | CAWSVQFPGNTIYF | TGTGCCTGGAGTGTACAGTTCCCTGGAAACACCATATATTTT
. | TRBJ1-3 | . | TRBV6-1 | CASSAYSISGNTIYF | TGTGCCAGCAGTGCCTACAGTATCTCTGGAAACACCATATATTTT
. | TRBJ2-3 | once | TRBV6-1 | CASIRVGNSNTQYF | TGTGCCAGCATTAGGGTAGGGAACTCCAATACGCAGTATTTT
. | TRBJ2-7 | . | TRBV6-1 | CASSEARATEQYF | TGTGCCAGCAGTGAAGCTCGAGCAACCGAGCAGTACTTC
. | TRBJ2-5 | few | TRBV20-1 | CSARVETQYF | TGCAGTGCTAGAGTGGAGACCCAGTACTTC
. | TRBJ2-7 | . | TRBV23-1 | CASSQSSKPDTYEQYF | TGCGCCAGCAGTCAATCCTCAAAGCCAGACACCTACGAGCAGTACTTC
TRBD1 | TRBJ1-6 | . | TRBV6-5 | CASSPGQVDNSPLHF | TGTGCCAGCAGTCCTGGACAGGTCGATAATTCACCCCTCCACTTT
. | TRBJ1-3 | . | TRBV5-4 | CASSAGRGSGNTIYF | TGTGCCAGCAGCGCGGGACGGGGCTCTGGAAACACCATATATTTT
. | TRBJ2-7 | . | TRBV30 | CAWIFHGGERYEQYF | TGTGCCTGGATTTTTCATGGCGGGGAGAGGTACGAGCAGTACTTC
. | TRBJ2-2 | . | TRBV5-8 | CASSLVSPPAGELFF | TGTGCCAGCAGCTTGGTTTCTCCTCCCGCCGGGGAGCTGTTTTTT
. | TRBJ2-5 | . | TRBV5-8 | CASSLDRVETQYF | TGTGCCAGCAGCTTGGACAGGGTTGAGACCCAGTACTTC
. | TRBJ1-2 | . | TRBV29-1 | CSVEWGRERYGYTF | TGCAGCGTTGAATGGGGCAGGGAACGATATGGCTACACCTTC
. | TRBJ1-6 | . | TRBV7-8 | CASSLAGIGMPSPLHF | TGTGCCAGCAGCTTGGCCGGGATTGGGATGCCCTCACCCCTCCACTTT
TRBD2 | TRBJ2-7 | . | TRBV7-2 | CASSPMGLREQYF | TGTGCCAGCAGCCCAATGGGACTACGCGAGCAGTACTTC
. | TRBJ2-7 | . | TRBV4-1 | CASSQMAYPVEPYEQYF | TGCGCCAGCAGCCAAATGGCCTACCCGGTAGAACCCTACGAGCAGTACTTC
. | TRBJ1-1 | . | TRBV25-1 | CASSKEAGLDTEAFF | TGTGCCAGCAGTAAAGAGGCGGGCTTAGACACTGAAGCTTTCTTT
. | TRBJ2-7 | . | TRBV7-2 | CASSLAPGLYYEQYF | TGTGCCAGCAGCTTAGCGCCGGGACTTTACTACGAGCAGTACTTC
. | TRBJ2-7 | . | TRBV5-1 | CASSFPPDSNTYEQYF | TGCGCCAGCAGCTTCCCCCCTGACAGCAACACCTACGAGCAGTACTTC
TRBD2 | TRBJ2-1 | . | TRBV10-3 | CAISEVAGEWGNEQFF | TGTGCCATCAGTGAGGTAGCGGGAGAGTGGGGCAATGAGCAGTTCTTC
. | TRBJ2-1 | once | TRBV30 | CALLRDSYNEQFF | TGTGCCTTACTGAGGGACTCCTACAATGAGCAGTTCTTC
TRBD1 | TRBJ2-3 | . | TRBV7-6 | CASSFMGQSTDTQYF | TGTGCCAGCAGCTTTATGGGACAGAGCACAGATACGCAGTATTTT
. | TRBJ2-7 | . | TRBV18 | CASSPPSTGEQYF | TGTGCCAGCTCACCACCGTCTACGGGTGAGCAGTACTTC
. | TRBJ1-2 | . | TRBV6-6 | CASTRGVNYGYTF | TGTGCCAGCACTAGGGGGGTTAACTATGGCTACACCTTC
. | TRBJ1-1 | . | TRBV30 | CASGEGGETEAFF | TGTGCCTCCGGGGAGGGGGGGGAAACTGAAGCTTTCTTT
. | TRBJ2-5 | . | TRBV9 | CASSVQPQETQYF | TGTGCCAGCAGCGTACAGCCCCAAGAGACCCAGTACTTC
. | TRBJ2-5 | . | TRBV5-1 | CASSPLTDLETQYF | TGCGCCAGCAGCCCACTGACGGACCTGGAGACCCAGTACTTC
. | TRBJ1-1 | . | TRBV7-9 | CASSFGVETEAFF | TGTGCCAGCAGCTTTGGGGTGGAGACTGAAGCTTTCTTT
. | TRBJ2-1 | . | TRBV19 | CASSAKSYNEQFF | TGTGCCAGTAGCGCGAAGTCCTACAATGAGCAGTTCTTC
TRBD1 | TRBJ2-3 | . | TRBV5-4 | CASSSGTGVTDTQYF | TGTGCCAGCAGCTCCGGGACAGGGGTGACAGATACGCAGTATTTT
TRBD1 | TRBJ2-5 | . | TRBV18 | CASSPSRQGAGETQYF | TGTGCCAGCTCACCCTCGAGACAGGGGGCAGGAGAGACCCAGTACTTC
. | TRBJ1-6 | . | TRBV15 | CATRRDLQGLSPLHF | TGTGCCACCAGAAGAGATCTTCAGGGACTTTCACCCCTCCACTTT
TRBD1 | TRBJ2-7 | . | TRBV19 | CASSTGGRGEQYF | TGTGCCAGTAGTACAGGGGGCCGAGGTGAGCAGTACTTC
TRBD1 | TRBJ1-2 | . | TRBV5-1 | CASSAGTGENYGYTF | TGCGCCAGCAGCGCAGGGACAGGGGAAAACTATGGCTACACCTTC
. | TRBJ2-1 | . | TRBV5-6 | CASSMDLSSYNEQFF | TGTGCCAGCAGCATGGACTTATCCTCCTACAATGAGCAGTTCTTC
. | TRBJ2-3 | . | TRBV11-1 | CASSLDGTDTQYF | TGTGCCAGCAGCTTAGACGGCACAGATACGCAGTATTTT
TRBD1 | TRBJ1-1 | . | TRBV2 | CASSKTGEAKAFF | TGTGCCAGCAGTAAAACAGGGGAGGCGAAAGCTTTCTTT
TRBD1 | TRBJ1-5 | . | TRBV5-6 | CASSLRQGLNQPQHF | TGTGCCAGCAGCTTGCGACAGGGGCTCAATCAGCCCCAGCATTTT
TRBD2 | TRBJ2-5 | . | TRBV29-1 | CSVPRMTSGRSGETQYF | TGCAGCGTTCCGCGGATGACTAGCGGGAGATCGGGAGAGACCCAGTACTTC
. | TRBJ2-5 | . | TRBV2 | CASNQGSGVETQYF | TGTGCCAGCAATCAAGGCTCCGGTGTGGAGACCCAGTACTTC
. | TRBJ2-7 | . | TRBV19 | CASSIGSPYEQYF | TGTGCCAGTAGTATTGGTAGCCCCTACGAGCAGTACTTC
. | TRBJ2-7 | . | TRBV30 | CAWSQGSSYEQYF | TGTGCCTGGAGTCAAGGGAGCTCTTACGAGCAGTACTTC
TRBD2 | TRBJ2-1 | . | TRBV25-1 | CASSESPTSGRNEQFF | TGTGCCAGCAGTGAATCCCCGACTAGCGGGAGAAATGAGCAGTTCTTC
TRBD2 | TRBJ2-1 | . | TRBV11-2 | CASSLETGAGGSLSYNEQFF | TGTGCCAGCAGCTTAGAGACGGGAGCGGGGGGCTCTCTCTCCTACAATGAGCAGTTCTTC